This TCR beta chain was captured by sequencing in a study of graft-versus-host responses after intestinal transplantation (dated by TCRdb to the early 2020s). Study-level background: The transplants that recipients received were multivisceral, liver-intestinal, or isolated intestinal. Every recipient was given anti-thymocyte globulin induction, followed by 3 to 4 years of maintenance tacrolimus and steroids. Alloreactive clones were identified by sequencing pre-transplant mixed lymphocyte reaction products and comparing these products with unstimulated pre-transplant donor and recipient T cells. A peak of at least 4% donor T cells among recipient peripheral blood mononuclear cells was the definition used for donor T cell macrochimerism. After intestinal transplantation, graft-versus-host and host-versus-graft alloreactive T cell clones in the graft, circulation and bone marrow were tracked using bulk TCR-beta CDR3 sequencing. The cohort enrolled 24 intestinal transplant recipients, one of whom was a retransplant, and a few patients without pretransplant specimens were excluded. Rather than going through the commercial service, samples from a few later patients were sequenced in-house on an Illumina MiSeq and processed with MiXCR. General study outcomes and caveats: Patients with donor T cell macrochimerism had high GvH to HvG T cell clonal ratios in their allografts. The relatively low number and heterogeneity of intestinal transplant patients limited the conclusions. Peak levels of circulating GvH clones were associated with declines in HvG clones early after transplant. GvH clones were detected in recipient bone marrow, and some appeared earlier in ileal mucosa or blood, consistent with an intestinal mucosal origin.

The library was prepared using the immunoSEQ multiplex PCR assay. In most patients, genomic DNA was isolated using the Qiagen DNeasy Blood and Tissue Kit and sent frozen to Adaptive Biotechnologies for TCR sequencing. Adaptive Biotechnologies carried out high-throughput TCR-beta CDR3 sequencing of genomic DNA for most patients. The original pipeline was this. Adaptive's ImmunoSEQ software supplied the TCR sequencing data for 15 to 20 patients, while MiXCR and VDJtools were used to process three other patients. To correct CD4 versus CD8 sorting errors, any sequence found in both subsets at a frequency ratio below 5:1 was removed. CDR3 nucleotide sequences shared between donor and recipient were removed because their origin could not be assigned. Alloreactive clones required at least 2-fold expansion over unstimulated cells and minimum CFSE-low frequency of 0.002% (template counts) or 0.001% (read counts). Clones were considered mappable if detected in sequenced pre-transplant spleen, lymph node, or MLR CFSE-low populations of the donor or recipient. The cumulative frequency of alloreactive clones was calculated as a percentage of all sequences, weighted by copy number. Held by TCRdb, this immuneACCESS table contains in-frame sequences only and omits some clones. Under half of the omission traces to an unresolved V gene where checked; the cause of the rest is unknown. The V and J calls and clone size are taken from that table; D and trimming were inferred from the DNA. Counted in this sample were about 47,000 clones; 85% to 95% of them appeared once. About 0.23% of the sample is in the top ten clones.

Taken with the paper, the label for time point translates to: cells obtained before transplantation from donor or recipient. CD3+CD4+ and CD3+CD8+ populations were FACS-sorted from unstimulated pre-transplant donor and recipient cells taken from spleen or lymph nodes. For this clone: Its antigen is not yet known. One base away there is no much larger clone; base qualities are not given.

The material was unstimulated CD8+ T cells sorted from spleen or lymph node cells, obtained before transplant. This receptor was identified in a human donor who was the organ donor for an intestinal transplant.

In nucleotide form, the sequence is TGTGCCAGCAGTGAAAGGTTTGGTACGCAGTATTTT. Its coded protein is CASSERFGTQYF. Recombination linked TRBV2 to TRBJ2-3; the D gene is not confidently resolved. The cysteine opens and the phenylalanine closes a CDR3 of 12 amino acids. The kept DNA is CDR3 alone, 36 bases in frame from the first base. The germline ends are 8 bases apart after V is trimmed by 2 bases and J by 8 bases. For CDR1 and CDR2, the germline V gene lists SNHLY and FYNNEI.